This T cell receptor (beta chain) was recovered during a study of blood T cell repertoires in COVID-19. Study-level information: Italy, Spain and the United States were the sources of the convalescent and acute COVID-19 samples. The cDNA or gDNA used as material had been derived from T cells, B-cell-depleted T cells, or PBMCs.

This CDR3 comprises 15 residues. With 3 bases removed from V and 1 base from J, the gap between germline ends came to 10 bases. Germline V gene data show CDR1 as LGHDT and CDR2 as YNNKEL (reference sequence). Authors' methods: Reference gene primer amplification gave nucleated cell count estimates. Some clones are missing from TCRdb's copy, which holds only in-frame ones; the method was immunoSEQ multiplex PCR. V and J calls and clone size follow that table, whereas D and trimming were derived from the DNA. Of some 400,000 clones in the sample, about 90% were seen once. The genes are TRBV3-1 (or the pseudogene TRBV3-2) and TRBJ2-1, with D possibly TRBD2 on 5 matching bases. The source is a man aged 18 to 30 with active or convalescent COVID-19. Sequences were obtained from peripheral blood. The CDR3 here is CASSQRAVSYNEQFF. For the CDR3, the DNA is TGTGCCAGCAGCCAGCGGGCGGTTTCCTACAATGAGCAGTTCTTC.